This T cell receptor (beta chain) was obtained from a study of neurological immune-mediated disorders. General study findings and limits: When repertoires were grouped phylogenetically, those of 18 of 34 multiple sclerosis patients fell into one related-CDR3 cluster, a possible signature. HTLV-1-associated myelopathy had the most TCR clonal expansion, whereas multiple sclerosis had the least (lower than in healthy controls).

For the unsorted libraries, 2 million PBMCs stored at -80 C served as input. Each CDR3 protein gets one entry after TCRdb re-called the 5' RACE reads with MiXCR. The data show tens of thousands of distinct CDR3 sequences, with around 2.5% seen just once and less than 2.5% held by the top ten. V gave up 5 bases and J gave up 2 bases, with 9 bases separating them. The CDR3 has 12 residues. The V gene's germline CDR1 is SQVTM and CDR2 ANQGSEA. This clonotype was detected many times. Its target is unknown. Sequencing was done on a sample of PBMCs. The clonotype comes from a man aged 45-65 years with multiple sclerosis. The chain uses TRBV29-1 and TRBJ1-2; the D is unclear. The CDR3 region is CSVNDRNYGYTF. Here the CDR3 DNA reads TGCAGCGTTAACGACCGAAACTATGGCTACACCTTC. Using reference TRBV29-1 and TRBJ1-2 for the parts outside the CDR3, the full variable domain is SAVISQKPSRDICQRGTSLTIQCQVDSQVTMMFWYRQQPGQSLTLIATANQGSEATYESGFVIDKFPISRPNLTFSTLTVSNMSPEDSSIYLCSVNDRNYGYTFGSGTRLTVV.